Listed below are T cell receptor beta chains from one sample, sequenced in a study of type 1 regulatory T cells. Antigens of these TCRs are unknown. MiXCR, run by TCRdb on the reads, gives a single entry per CDR3 protein. The top ten clones hold approximately 2% of a sample with 68,000 or so distinct CDR3 sequences, about 48% of them seen once. Source material: cultured non-Tr1 T cells, either the whole culture or a sorted T cell fraction (not recorded which). The receptors here all came from a human donor in good health. The CDR3 runs from the conserved cysteine through the conserved F or W. The D gene is left open where the match is weak. Clone size is stated in some rows and not others, as once, few, many or a class when expanded.

D	V	J	size	DNA	CDR3
TRBD1	TRBV12-3/TRBV12-4	TRBJ1-4	few	TGTGCCAGCAGTCTGCGACAGGGCCAGAATGAAAAACTGTTTTTT	CASSLRQGQNEKLFF
-	TRBV3-2	TRBJ1-1	-	TGTGCCAGCAGCCACTACAGGGGTCAACATGGGAACACTGAAGCTTTCTTT	CASSHYRGQHGNTEAFF
TRBD1	TRBV5-5	TRBJ2-5	-	TGTGCCAGCATCCGACAGGGGGCCCAAGAGACCCAGTACTTC	CASIRQGAQETQYF
-	TRBV12-3/TRBV12-4	TRBJ1-1	-	TGTGCCAGCAGTTTAGGATCCGGTGAGGGCACTGAAGCTTTCTTT	CASSLGSGEGTEAFF
-	TRBV18	TRBJ1-1	few	TGTGCCAGCTCACCACGGTCGGTTAACACTGAAGCTTTCTTT	CASSPRSVNTEAFF
TRBD1	TRBV28	TRBJ2-5	few	TGTGCCAGCAGTTTATGGGCGGACAGGGTGGAGACCCAGTACTTC	CASSLWADRVETQYF
-	TRBV21-1	TRBJ2-2	few	TGTGCCAGCAGCATTGTCCCCGGGGACACCGGGGAGCTGTTTTTT	CASSIVPGDTGELFF
-	TRBV3-1	TRBJ1-1	few	TGTGCCAGCAGCACGGGGCGTGAAGCTTTCTTT	CASSTGREAFF
TRBD2	TRBV20-1	TRBJ2-1	few	TGCAGTGCTAACGGACTAGCTTACCCGAGCTCCTACAATGAGCAGTTCTTC	CSANGLAYPSSYNEQFF
-	TRBV3-1	TRBJ1-2	-	TGTGCCAGCAGCCAAGATCACGGAGTCTATGGCTACACCTTC	CASSQDHGVYGYTF
TRBD1	TRBV6-1	TRBJ2-3	-	TGTGCCAGCCGTACGACAGGGGCCGGCACAGATACGCAGTATTTT	CASRTTGAGTDTQYF
TRBD2	TRBV7-3	TRBJ2-3	once	TGTGCCAGCAGCTACAGCGGGGGGGCCCAAAATACGCAGTATTTT	CASSYSGGAQNTQYF
TRBD2	TRBV7-2	TRBJ2-1	-	TGTGCCAGCAGCTCGCGGAGACTAGCGGGGGGGGAGCAGTTCTTC	CASSSRRLAGGEQFF
-	TRBV4-3	TRBJ2-6	few	TGCGCCAGCAGCCAAGAATCCGGTCACAGGTCTGGGGCCAACGTCCTGACTTTC	CASSQESGHRSGANVLTF
TRBD2	TRBV6-1	TRBJ2-2	-	TGTGCCAGCCGACTAGCGGGGGACACCGGGGAGCTGTTTTTT	CASRLAGDTGELFF
TRBD2	TRBV20-1	TRBJ2-1	many	TGCAGTGCTAGACACACGGGGGGGCGGCACAATGAGCAGTTCTTC	CSARHTGGRHNEQFF
TRBD1	TRBV7-2	TRBJ2-1	few	TGTGCCAGCAGCCCAGACAGGGGTTCCTACAATGAGCAGTTCTTC	CASSPDRGSYNEQFF
-	TRBV12-3/TRBV12-4	TRBJ1-6	-	TGTGCCAGCAGCTCGCGCGGATACAATTCACCCCTCCACTTT	CASSSRGYNSPLHF
TRBD2	TRBV5-1	TRBJ2-1	-	TGCGCCAGCAGCCCCGCGGGAGACAGAAAATACAATGAGCAGTTCTTC	CASSPAGDRKYNEQFF
-	TRBV5-1	TRBJ2-5	few	TGCGCCAGCAGCTTGATGTGGGGCGCGGAAGAGACCCAGTACTTC	CASSLMWGAEETQYF
TRBD2	TRBV20-1	TRBJ2-1	few	TGCAGTGCTAGACTCGGGACTAGCGGGGGGGCCCGAGGTGAGCAGTTCTTC	CSARLGTSGGARGEQFF
-	TRBV15	TRBJ1-2	-	TGTGCCACCAGCAGAGACCGGACGGCAGCGGGTGGCTACACCTTC	CATSRDRTAAGGYTF
-	TRBV18	TRBJ1-1	-	TGTGCCAGCTCACCACCAGGGAGACCCACCAACACTGAAGCTTTCTTT	CASSPPGRPTNTEAFF
TRBD2	TRBV7-2	TRBJ2-1	once	TGTGCCAGCAGCTCCTGGACTAGCCGGGCTGAGCAGTTCTTC	CASSSWTSRAEQFF
TRBD2	TRBV12-3/TRBV12-4	TRBJ2-7	-	TGTGCCAGCAGCTCTGGGGGGGTACTCGAGCAGTACTTC	CASSSGGVLEQYF
TRBD1	TRBV19	TRBJ1-5	-	TGTGCCAGTAGTATAATTGGACAGGGCCCCCAGCATTTT	CASSIIGQGPQHF
-	TRBV4-1	TRBJ2-3	-	TGCGCCAGCAGCCAAGATCTCTTGCGGGATAGCACAGATACGCAGTATTTT	CASSQDLLRDSTDTQYF
-	TRBV4-3	TRBJ2-5	-	TGCGCCAGCAGCCCGCAACCCAGAGAGACCCAGTACTTC	CASSPQPRETQYF
TRBD2	TRBV7-8	TRBJ2-5	-	TGTGCCAGCACGCCGCGGGGGGGACCCAAGGCCCAGTACTTC	CASTPRGGPKAQYF
TRBD2	TRBV20-1	TRBJ2-3	-	TGCAGTGCTAGCAGACTAGCGGTTCCTAGCACAGATACGCAGTATTTT	CSASRLAVPSTDTQYF
-	TRBV10-3	TRBJ1-1	-	TGTGCCATCAGTGAGTCGTCAGGGGCCCTGTCCGCTTTCTTT	CAISESSGALSAFF
TRBD1	TRBV10-3	TRBJ1-1	few	TGTGCCATCAGTACGACAGGGTCGGACACTGAAGCTTTCTTT	CAISTTGSDTEAFF
-	TRBV5-1	TRBJ2-1	few	TGCGCCAGCAGCTTGTTTGGGCATGAGCAGTTCTTC	CASSLFGHEQFF